This T cell receptor beta chain was sequenced during a study of T-cell reconstitution after alpha-beta-depleted transplantation in children. General study findings and limits: Recipient T cells and thymic progenitors that survived were the source of the high TCRbeta diversity seen at day 60 in some patients. The origin of alpha-beta T cells about two months after transplant was reportedly several hundred expanded graft clones. When one year had passed after transplant, most T-cell counts and diversity came from newly produced T cells.

This sample's TCRbeta library carried unique molecular identifier barcodes. One entry per CDR3 protein results from TCRdb running MiXCR on the PCR reads. The sample has just under 250,000 distinct CDR3 sequences; about 25% are singletons. Trimming stripped 0 bases from V and 3 bases from J, with 12 bases between. Looked up from germline, CDR1 is KGHSH and CDR2 is LQKENI. CDR3 size: 16 residues. This clonotype was counted only a few times. The antigen is undetermined. The source is a girl aged 2 to 10 with Fanconi anemia, due to receive a stem cell transplant. The V call is TRBV18, the J call TRBJ2-1, with D tentatively TRBD2 (5 bases). Source: PBMCs, taken before TCRalphabeta/CD19-depleted stem cell transplant. The CDR3 is CASSPPTGSYYNEQFF. The CDR3 DNA is TGTGCCAGCTCACCACCGACGGGGAGTTACTACAATGAGCAGTTCTTC. The variable domain in full, with the rest retrieved from reference TRBV18 and TRBJ2-1, is NAGVMQNPRHLVRRRGQEARLRCSPMKGHSHVYWYRQLPEEGLKFMVYLQKENIIDESGMPKERFSAEFPKEGPSILRIQQVVRGDSAAYFCASSPPTGSYYNEQFFGPGTRLTVL.